This T cell receptor (beta chain) was documented in a study of T cell responses to AZD1222 COVID-19 vaccine. Deletions cut 5 bases from V and 10 bases from J, with 10 bases between. The V gene's germline CDR1 is SGHDT and CDR2 YYEEEE. The CDR3 length is 11 residues. A note on this clone: What it binds is not known.

Study results and caveats: A mostly white British donor set with more females was recruited, and clonal diversity was possibly underestimated. Sampling captured repertoires only after the peak T cell response. At 160-218 and 743-854, vaccine-associated CD4 TCRs were dominant, and they spanned spike.

Assay: immunoSEQ multiplex PCR; the TCRdb copy retains only in-frame clones and omits some. The repertoire holds more than 85,000 clones, 87% seen once, with approximately 3.5% in the top ten. The sequenced sample was peripheral blood, obtained on day 0 of AZD1222 vaccination. The chain uses TRBV5-6 and TRBJ2-1; D gene ambiguous. This TCR was recovered from an adult in good health. The CDR3 bases are TGTGCCAGCAGGTTTGGATCGGAGCAGTTCTTC. It encodes CASRFGSEQFF.